Described below is a single T cell receptor (beta chain) sequence and its context. The antigen remains unidentified. The data derive from a study of beta chain features in type 1 diabetes. General study results and limits: PCR might favor shorter templates, equally in patients and controls. A closer apparent resemblance between naive, central memory and Treg TCRB repertoires was seen in patients than in healthy donors.

Expressed TCRB transcripts were sequenced after all isolated RNA was converted to cDNA. The method was immunoSEQ multiplex PCR; TCRdb's version includes in-frame clones alone and lacks a portion of them. The sample gives hundreds of thousands of clones, 8% of which show up once; around 0.45% is in the top ten. CD4+ naive, central memory, regulatory and stem cell-like memory cells were sorted via CD45RO/CCR7/CD25/CD127/CD95/CD27. Each population that was sorted was more than 95% pure. The ends lost 1 base at V and 1 base at J; junction bases unmatched: 1. Germline V lookup: CDR1 SGHTA, CDR2 FQGTGA. This CDR3 contains 16 residues.

This rearrangement joins TRBV7-3 to TRBJ2-2; TRBD2 aligns across 9 bases. This receptor was identified in a young woman in good health. Material for sequencing was central memory CD4+ T cells from blood. The CDR3 coding sequence is TGTGCCAGCAGCTTAAAGACTAGCGGGAACACCGGGGAGCTGTTTTTT. The encoded protein is CASSLKTSGNTGELFF.